This T cell receptor (beta chain) was sequenced during a study of blood T cell repertoires in COVID-19. Study as a whole: Collection of acute and convalescent COVID-19 samples took place in the United States, Italy and Spain. PBMCs, B-cell-depleted T cells, or T cells provided the cDNA or gDNA that made up the material.

The protocol was immunoSEQ multiplex PCR, while the TCRdb copy is restricted to in-frame clones and leaves out a portion. The sample yields about 68,000 clones, 65% to 90% seen once. V lost 2 bases to trimming and J lost 5 bases, with 9 bases between them. The length of the CDR3 is 13 residues. The germline V gene has CDR1 GTSNPN and CDR2 SVGIG (reference sequence). This TCR derives from a man over 45 with acute or convalescent COVID-19. Input material: peripheral blood. V and J are TRBV30 and TRBJ2-2; D is undetermined. CDR3 nucleotides: TGTGCCTGGAGTAGGAGCCTGACCGGGGAGCTGTTTTTT. It codes for CAWSRSLTGELFF.